Given below is one T cell receptor beta chain in context. Its antigen is currently unknown. The sample belongs to a study of cytomegalovirus exposure and HLA in healthy donors. About the research overall: Earlier, roughly 180 million T cells were analyzed, and 117 million unique TCR beta sequences were found among them.

The CDR3 length is 13 residues. Germline V gives CDR1 MNHEY, CDR2 SMNVEV (reference sequence). V lost 4 bases and J 4 bases, leaving 10 bases between the germline ends. General study results and limits: Reportedly, cytomegalovirus status was diagnosed with high sensitivity and specificity. It is likely that the observed cluster of highly shared sequence variants was a sequencing artifact. Segments of the TCR beta V type were, in most cases, productive about 87% or about 30% of the time in an earlier analysis.

60 Vbeta and 13 Jbeta primers were used in PCR. Repertoires were generated with immunoSEQ multiplex PCR, while TCRdb's copy carries only in-frame clones and drops some. The data hold 80,000 to 90,000 clones, with roughly 77% observed a single time. V gene TRBV27 combines with J gene TRBJ1-1; D gene unclear. The sample taken for sequencing was PBMCs. The sequence was collected from a man aged 35 to 55 in good health and CMV-seronegative. This CDR3 is CASSSSQSTEAFF. CDR3 sequence (DNA): TGTGCCAGCAGTTCATCACAAAGCACTGAAGCTTTCTTT.